This T cell receptor beta chain was recorded in a study of tumor-infiltrating lymphocytes in primary liver carcinoma. At the level of the study: T1-T3 N0M0 was the stage of the tumors, which were roughly 4 to 10 cm across. Every sample contained roughly 3.5 to 7.13 million productive TCRbeta reads, and these numbers were similar from one tissue type to another.

Co-extraction of both nucleic acids (RNA and DNA) used roughly 19-33 mg of unsorted bulk tissue. Viable tumor cells exceeded 85% in all tumor samples. Points from the study as a whole: Tumor region pairs showed greater overlap than either tumor-adjacent or tumor-blood pairs did.

In regard to this clonotype: Its antigen is not known. One end of the junction varies from germline; a read error may be responsible.

A constant-region primer primed TCR beta cDNA synthesis from 400 to 600 ng of total RNA. Three nested multiplex PCR rounds, a slightly modified ARM-PCR, produced the libraries for TCR beta. TCRdb itself ran the multiplex PCR reads through MiXCR, one entry per CDR3 protein. This sample has fewer than 110,000 distinct CDR3 sequences, with about two thirds found just once. The source is a woman aged 55-75 years with primary liver carcinoma and hepatitis B virus infection. The sample taken for sequencing was liver tumor tissue from sampling region 2. Subset noted: tumor region T2, inferior pole.

As DNA, the CDR3 is TGTGCCAGCAGCTTAGAAGGGACCACTAAAGCTTTCTTC. Protein sequence: CASSLEGTTKAFF. The chain combines TRBV11-2 with TRBJ1-1; D is possibly TRBD1 (5 bases). The CDR3 runs to 13 residues. From germline, CDR1 is SGHAT and CDR2 FQNNGV.